Listed below are T cell receptor beta chains from one sample, sequenced in a study of spatial heterogeneity in lung cancer. TCRdb re-analysed the 5' RACE reads in MiXCR, keeping a single row per CDR3 protein. The sample holds some 23,000 distinct CDR3 sequences, roughly 9% seen once. The sequenced sample was lung tumor tissue, obtained at surgery. These receptors were taken from a male donor with early-stage non-small cell lung cancer. CDR3s include the opening cysteine and the closing phenylalanine or tryptophan. The D gene is left open where the match is weak. Some rows mark clone size as missing; the rest say once, few, many or name a class of expanded clone.

D	J	size	V	CDR3	DNA
.	TRBJ1-3	medium-sized	TRBV6-1	CAGSMRNTIYF	TGTGCCGGGTCCATGAGAAACACCATATATTTT
TRBD1	TRBJ2-7	many	TRBV6-5	CASRPHGFEGAPLFYEQYF	TGTGCCAGCAGACCCCATGGGTTTGAGGGGGCCCCTCTTTTCTACGAGCAGTACTTC
TRBD1	TRBJ1-2	many	TRBV24-1	CATSEPDRAYGYTF	TGTGCCACCAGTGAACCCGACAGGGCTTATGGCTACACCTTC
.	TRBJ2-1	many	TRBV29-1	CSVASGRSSYNEQFF	TGCAGCGTCGCATCGGGACGCAGTTCCTACAATGAGCAGTTCTTC
.	TRBJ1-2	many	TRBV6-2/TRBV6-3	CASSPHPSYGYTF	TGTGCCAGCAGTCCCCATCCCAGCTATGGCTACACCTTC
.	TRBJ1-6	.	TRBV20-1	CSAKGQRNSPLHF	TGCAGTGCAAAGGGACAACGGAATTCACCCCTCCACTTT
TRBD2	TRBJ2-1	.	TRBV6-6	CASSYSWTSGGPRSYNEQFF	TGTGCCAGCAGTTACTCCTGGACTAGCGGGGGGCCCCGCTCCTACAATGAGCAGTTCTTC
.	TRBJ2-1	many	TRBV7-2	CASSFGTPLEGEQFF	TGTGCCAGCAGCTTTGGGACGCCCCTAGAGGGAGAGCAGTTCTTC
.	TRBJ1-2	many	TRBV7-9	CASSTGTRGYGYTF	TGTGCCAGCAGCACCGGGACGCGTGGCTATGGCTACACCTTC
TRBD1	TRBJ2-5	many	TRBV7-2	CASSREQGIQETQYF	TGTGCCAGCAGCCGCGAACAGGGGATACAAGAGACCCAGTACTTC
TRBD2	TRBJ2-1	medium-sized	TRBV7-3	CASSSMAREDNEQFF	TGTGCCAGCAGCTCGATGGCGCGGGAGGACAATGAGCAGTTCTTC
TRBD2	TRBJ2-2	many	TRBV7-3	CASKPLGGSTGELFF	TGTGCCAGCAAACCCCTGGGGGGGAGCACCGGGGAGCTGTTTTTT
TRBD2	TRBJ2-5	many	TRBV28	CASSGGVGLAGKETQYF	TGTGCCAGCAGTGGGGGAGTGGGACTAGCGGGGAAAGAGACCCAGTACTTC
TRBD1	TRBJ2-7	many	TRBV10-3	CAISGDSAYEQYF	TGTGCCATCAGTGGGGACAGTGCCTACGAGCAGTACTTC
.	TRBJ1-5	few	TRBV6-5	CASSSTGDSNQPQHF	TGTGCCAGCAGTTCGACAGGTGATAGCAATCAGCCCCAGCATTTT
TRBD2	TRBJ2-7	few	TRBV14	CASNQGKTSTGLSEQYF	TGTGCCAGCAACCAAGGAAAGACTAGCACTGGACTGAGTGAGCAGTACTTC
TRBD2	TRBJ2-1	few	TRBV6-2/TRBV6-3	CASSRGLAGDNEQFF	TGTGCCAGCAGCCGCGGACTAGCGGGGGACAATGAGCAGTTCTTC
.	TRBJ1-1	.	TRBV7-2	CASSFLQGRNTEAFF	TGTGCCAGCAGCTTTCTTCAGGGTCGCAACACTGAAGCTTTCTTT
.	TRBJ2-5	few	TRBV3-1	CASSQGFQEQETQYF	TGTGCCAGCAGCCAAGGATTTCAGGAACAAGAGACCCAGTACTTC
.	TRBJ2-1	.	TRBV20-1	CSARSADFDYNEQFF	TGCAGTGCTAGATCGGCCGACTTTGACTACAATGAGCAGTTCTTC
TRBD1	TRBJ1-2	many	TRBV6-4	CASSYDSRGRGGYTF	TGTGCCAGCAGTTACGACTCCAGGGGGCGCGGTGGCTACACCTTC
TRBD2	TRBJ2-7	many	TRBV4-2	CASSRGLADPYEQYF	TGTGCCAGCAGCCGTGGACTAGCGGACCCCTACGAGCAGTACTTC
.	TRBJ2-6	many	TRBV19	CASSIDLSGSGANVLTF	TGTGCCAGTAGTATAGATCTATCCGGCTCTGGGGCCAACGTCCTGACTTTC
.	TRBJ2-5	.	TRBV27	CASRTEETQYF	TGTGCCAGCAGGACAGAAGAGACCCAGTACTTC
.	TRBJ2-5	.	TRBV20-1	CSARRGQETQYF	TGCAGTGCTAGACGGGGGCAAGAGACCCAGTACTTC
.	TRBJ1-3	many	TRBV5-1	CASSQDGGNTIYF	TGCGCCAGCAGCCAGGACGGTGGAAACACCATATATTTT
TRBD2	TRBJ2-2	few	TRBV7-3	CASSLRVGTINTGELFF	TGTGCCAGCAGCTTAAGGGTTGGGACTATTAACACCGGGGAGCTGTTTTTT
.	TRBJ1-1	many	TRBV13	CASSPGRNTEAFF	TGTGCCAGCAGCCCCGGACGGAACACTGAAGCTTTCTTT
.	TRBJ1-1	many	TRBV29-1	CSVIGNTEAFF	TGCAGCGTCATCGGGAACACTGAAGCTTTCTTT
.	TRBJ2-1	.	TRBV29-1	CSVEGGQEQFF	TGCAGCGTTGAAGGCGGACAGGAGCAGTTCTTC
TRBD1	TRBJ1-3	.	TRBV7-7	CASSLGSGTGAGNTIYF	TGTGCCAGCAGCTTAGGCTCCGGGACAGGGGCTGGAAACACCATATATTTT
.	TRBJ2-1	large	TRBV7-9	CASSFLGNEQFF	TGTGCCAGCAGCTTCCTGGGAAATGAGCAGTTCTTC
.	TRBJ2-7	few	TRBV19	CASRPPGAREQYF	TGTGCCAGTAGGCCACCGGGGGCTCGGGAGCAGTACTTC
.	TRBJ1-1	.	TRBV7-3	CASSLTYGPSEAFF	TGTGCCAGCAGTTTGACCTACGGTCCCTCTGAAGCTTTCTTT
TRBD1	TRBJ2-1	.	TRBV2	CASSGQGPYNEQFF	TGTGCCAGCAGTGGACAGGGTCCCTACAATGAGCAGTTCTTC
TRBD2	TRBJ2-5	many	TRBV29-1	CSVRSGGYQETQYF	TGCAGCGTTCGAAGCGGGGGTTACCAAGAGACCCAGTACTTC
.	TRBJ1-2	.	TRBV12-3/TRBV12-4	CASSLALGRGYTF	TGTGCCAGCAGTTTAGCGCTGGGCCGCGGCTACACCTTC
.	TRBJ2-2	.	TRBV6-5	CASRRGVAGELFF	TGTGCCAGCAGACGCGGGGTCGCCGGGGAGCTGTTTTTT
.	TRBJ2-3	many	TRBV6-2/TRBV6-3	CASSPFRDTQYF	TGTGCCAGCAGCCCCTTTCGTGATACGCAGTATTTT
TRBD2	TRBJ2-5	few	TRBV7-2	CASSSTSGMETQYF	TGTGCCAGCAGCTCGACTAGCGGGATGGAGACCCAGTACTTC
TRBD1	TRBJ2-2	many	TRBV29-1	CSYRGTLGTGELFF	TGCAGCTACAGGGGGACGCTTGGCACCGGGGAGCTGTTTTTT
.	TRBJ1-5	many	TRBV6-1	CASFDRTSQPQHF	TGTGCCAGTTTCGACAGGACTAGTCAGCCCCAGCATTTT
TRBD1	TRBJ2-5	many	TRBV2	CAGDRARGETQYF	TGTGCCGGAGACAGGGCACGAGGAGAGACCCAGTACTTC